What follows are 22 T cell receptor beta chains derived from one specimen sequenced in a study of CD8 T cells in ankylosing spondylitis. Whole-study results and caveats: For ankylosing spondylitis blood, a TCR beta motif of 8 or 9 highly homologous variants appeared characteristic.

Antigens for these TCRs are unknown. TCRdb used MiXCR to reprocess the 5' RACE reads, holding one entry per CDR3 protein. In the table there are about 440,000 distinct CDR3 sequences, approximately 17% of which are singletons. Specimen: blood, either unsorted or a sorted T cell fraction (not recorded which). Receptors were obtained from a male donor with ankylosing spondylitis.

The table lists this clonotype with a count of one. V usage is TRBV20-1 and J usage is TRBJ2-1; TRBD2 might be the D (5 bases). CDR1 and CDR2 (germline): DFQATT, SNEGSKA (reference sequence). The CDR3 is 11 amino acids. The V and J ends lost 6 bases and 6 bases respectively, with 9 bases between them. DNA for the CDR3: TGCAGTGCCGAACTAGGCAATGAGCAGTTCTTC. This translates into CSAELGNEQFF.

The genes are TRBV6-5 and TRBJ1-2, with D tentatively TRBD1 (5 bases). V lost 2 bases to trimming and J lost 7 bases, with 14 bases between them. The CDR3 runs 14 residues. Germline CDR1 reads MNHEY; CDR2 reads SVGAGI. The CDR3 loop reads CASSYHPTGGGYTF. In nucleotides, the CDR3 is TGTGCCAGCAGTTACCATCCAACAGGCGGTGGCTACACCTTC.

There are a few counts of this clonotype. The V gene is TRBV5-1, the J gene TRBJ2-5, with TRBD2 identical over 8 bases. This CDR3 is 17 amino acids long. V shed 0 bases and J 5 bases; nucleotides not matched to a gene: 12. Germline assignment: CDR1 SGHRS and CDR2 YFSETQ. The CDR3 sequence is CASSLAGMGTSVETQYF. In DNA, the CDR3 is TGCGCCAGCAGCTTGGCCGGGATGGGGACTAGTGTGGAGACCCAGTACTTC.

V gene TRBV6-1 combines with J gene TRBJ2-3; D call uncertain. The CDR3 spans 13 residues. The V gene lost 6 bases and the J gene lost 6 bases, with 13 bases spanning the gap. Germline loops: CDR1 MNHNS, CDR2 SASEGT. CDR3 amino acids: CASSWAGGDTQYF. The CDR3 DNA reads TGTGCCAGCAGCTGGGCAGGCGGCGATACGCAGTATTTT.

In this sample, this clonotype turned up many times. This rearrangement joins TRBV4-3 to TRBJ2-7, with D perhaps matching TRBD1 (5 bases). Germline CDR1 and CDR2: LGHNA and YSLEER. The CDR3 covers 15 residues. Trimming stripped 0 bases from V and 4 bases from J, with 13 bases between. CDR3 DNA: TGCGCCAGCAGCCAAGAAGGCAGGGCCCATTACGAGCAGTACTTC. It is translated as CASSQEGRAHYEQYF.

This chain connects TRBV5-1 to TRBJ2-5; 9 bases agree with TRBD1. CDR1 is SGHRS, CDR2 YFSETQ, per germline. V was pared by 4 bases and J by 5 bases, with 9 bases of the junction left unmatched. The CDR3 has 15 residues. CDR3 in amino acids: CASSPFGQGKETQYF. The CDR3 DNA reads TGCGCCAGCAGCCCGTTCGGACAGGGGAAGGAGACCCAGTACTTC.

The V gene is TRBV3-1, the J gene TRBJ2-7; 10 nucleotides agree with TRBD2. The CDR3 is 15 amino acids. V was clipped by 1 base and J by 5 bases; unmatched bases: 5. The V gene's germline CDR1 is LGHDT and CDR2 YNNKEL (reference sequence). CDR3 nucleotides: TGTGCCAGCAGCCAAGGGGGACTAGCGTATAACGAGCAGTACTTC. The encoded protein is CASSQGGLAYNEQYF.

This chain links TRBV2 with TRBJ2-2; 7 bases align to TRBD1. The V and J ends lost 5 bases and 0 bases, in that order; junction bases with no gene match: 3. This CDR3 has 15 amino acids. Per germline, CDR1 SNHLY and CDR2 FYNNEI. CDR3 residues: CASSQGEANTGELFF. CDR3 bases: TGTGCCAGCAGTCAGGGGGAAGCGAACACCGGGGAGCTGTTTTTT.

The chain joins TRBV20-1 to TRBJ2-7, with D possibly matching TRBD1 (6 bases). V was trimmed by 8 bases and J by 2 bases, leaving 16 bases between them. The CDR3 totals 13 residues. Germline CDR1 is DFQATT and CDR2 is SNEGSKA (reference sequence). CDR3 nucleotide sequence: TGCAGTACTACGAAGACAGGAACCTACGAGCAGTACTTC. Residues: CSTTKTGTYEQYF.

Remarks on this clonotype: A junction boundary mismatches the germline segment, possibly from a read error. V usage is TRBV11-2 and J usage is TRBJ1-2, with D perhaps TRBD1 (5 bases). The CDR3 is 13 amino acids. CDR1 and CDR2 from the germline V gene are SGHAT and FQNNGV. CDR3 DNA sequence: TGTGCCAGCAGCTTAGAGGGGGGGGAGCCCAGCACATTC. Translated: CASSLEGGEPSTF. Full variable domain (outside the CDR3, taken from reference TRBV11-2 and TRBJ1-2): EAGVAQSPRYKIIEKRQSVAFWCNPISGHATLYWYQQILGQGPKLLIQFQNNGVVDDSQLPKDRFSAERLKGVDSTLKIQPAKLEDSAVYLCASSLEGGEPSTFGSGTRLTVV.

This clonotype was seen a few times. The rearrangement links TRBV28 to TRBJ2-1, with D possibly being TRBD1 (5 bases). CDR1 and CDR2 from the germline V gene are MDHEN and SYDVKM. V lost 1 base, J lost 3 bases, and 13 bases lay in between. This CDR3 spans 16 amino acids. This chain's CDR3 is CASSLLGDEVYNEQFF. The CDR3 DNA reads as TGTGCCAGCAGTTTATTAGGGGATGAGGTCTACAATGAGCAGTTCTTC.

This clonotype was detected only a few times. The DNA for the CDR3 is TGCGCCAGCAGCCAGGGACTAGCGGTAAATGAGCAGTTCTTC. Residues: CASSQGLAVNEQFF. The rearrangement joins TRBV4-3 to TRBJ2-1, with 11 positions matching TRBD2. CDR1 is LGHNA, CDR2 YSLEER, per germline. Trimming cost V 3 bases and J 7 bases; bases outside gene matches: 2. This CDR3 has 14 amino acids.

J is TRBJ2-3 and V is TRBV3-1; D gene uncertain. The ends were cut back, 2 bases at V and 0 bases at J, with 9 bases in the middle. The CDR3 contains 15 residues. CDR1 and CDR2 (germline): LGHDT, YNNKEL (reference sequence). The CDR3 reads CASSQNPGSTDTQYF. For the CDR3, the DNA is TGTGCCAGCAGCCAAAACCCCGGGAGCACAGATACGCAGTATTTT.

The J gene is TRBJ2-5, the V gene TRBV6-2 or TRBV6-3, with 13 bases matching TRBD2. Germline V gene data show CDR1 as MNHEY and CDR2 as SVGEGT. The J segment lost 5 bases and the V segment lost 6 bases, leaving 6 bases of the junction unmatched. The CDR3 has 15 residues. The CDR3 DNA follows: TGTGCCAGCAGCCTAGGGACTAGCGGGGTGGAGACCCAGTACTTC. Amino acid sequence: CASSLGTSGVETQYF.

This clonotype was seen a few times. This chain connects TRBV25-1 to TRBJ1-1, with D tentatively TRBD1 (6 bases). CDR1 is MGHDK and CDR2 is SYGVNS in the germline V gene. Trimming removed 5 bases at V and 7 bases at J, with 11 bases between. The CDR3 totals 12 residues. CDR3 protein: CASSYVRGEAFF. The CDR3 nucleotides are TGTGCCAGCAGTTACGTCAGGGGTGAAGCTTTCTTT.

This chain connects TRBV20-1 to TRBJ2-5; D is possibly TRBD1 (6 bases). The CDR3 extends over 13 amino acids. V was clipped by 5 bases and J by 1 base, with 11 bases between them. The germline V gene encodes CDR1 DFQATT and CDR2 SNEGSKA (reference sequence). CDR3 loop: CSAGWTAQETQYF. The CDR3, as DNA: TGCAGTGCTGGATGGACAGCCCAAGAGACCCAGTACTTC.

The genes are TRBV20-1 and TRBJ1-1; D remains unclear. The germline V gene encodes CDR1 DFQATT and CDR2 SNEGSKA (reference sequence). This CDR3 has 13 residues. V was pared by 4 bases and J by 1 base, with 10 bases between. The CDR3 is CSAKDGRNTEAFF. CDR3 nucleotide sequence: TGCAGTGCTAAGGACGGCAGGAACACTGAAGCTTTCTTT.

This sequence joins TRBV6-1 and TRBJ2-7; the D gene is possibly TRBD1 (6 bases). The CDR3 has 14 amino acids. Between the trimmed V and J ends, which lost 7 bases and 1 base, there was a span of 14 bases. CDR1 and CDR2 from the germline V gene are MNHNS and SASEGT. CDR3 sequence reads: CASTQVTGSYEQYF. CDR3 DNA: TGTGCCAGCACCCAGGTTACAGGGTCCTACGAGCAGTACTTC.

The V gene is TRBV6-6, the J gene TRBJ1-1; perhaps TRBD1 as D (5 bases). V was shortened by 9 bases and J by 3 bases, with 11 bases between the two germline ends. The germline CDR1 and CDR2 sequences are MNHNY and SVGAGI (reference sequence). This CDR3 has 12 residues. CDR3 DNA sequence: TGTGCCAGTAATCCAGGGCACACTGAAGCTTTCTTT. Encoded protein: CASNPGHTEAFF.

The table lists this clonotype with a few counts. The V and J genes are TRBV20-1 and TRBJ1-1; 7 bases agree with TRBD1. CDR1 and CDR2 from the germline V gene are DFQATT and SNEGSKA (reference sequence). The CDR3 consists of 12 residues. Trimming cost V 4 bases and J 6 bases; bases outside gene matches: 5. CDR3 loop: CSATTGEPEAFF. Here the CDR3 DNA reads TGCAGTGCTACCACAGGGGAACCTGAAGCTTTCTTT.

This clonotype was detected many times. This rearrangement joins TRBV5-1 to TRBJ2-7; D is ambiguous. V was trimmed by 0 bases and J by 0 bases, leaving 7 bases between them. CDR3 length: 14 residues. Per the germline V gene, CDR1 is SGHRS and CDR2 is YFSETQ. The CDR3 DNA reads as TGCGCCAGCAGCTTGGAAGACATCTCCTACGAGCAGTACTTC. Its translation: CASSLEDISYEQYF.

As DNA, the CDR3 is TGTGCCAGCAGCTTACGGCGAGATCTTGCCTATGGCTACACCTTC. This translates into CASSLRRDLAYGYTF. The chain combines TRBV11-2 with TRBJ1-2; D remains ambiguous. Trimming cost V 2 bases and J 4 bases, with 14 bases left between them. Germline CDR1 SGHAT, CDR2 FQNNGV. The CDR3 runs 15 residues.